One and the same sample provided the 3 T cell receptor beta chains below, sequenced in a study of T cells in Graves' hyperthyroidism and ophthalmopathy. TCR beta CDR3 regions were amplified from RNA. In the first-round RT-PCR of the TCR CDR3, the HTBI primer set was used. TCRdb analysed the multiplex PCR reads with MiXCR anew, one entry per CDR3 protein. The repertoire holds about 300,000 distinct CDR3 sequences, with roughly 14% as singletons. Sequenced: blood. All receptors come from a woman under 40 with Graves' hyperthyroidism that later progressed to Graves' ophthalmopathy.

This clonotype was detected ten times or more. The CDR3 DNA sequence: TGCAGTGCTAGAGGGGGGCTTCCCAATGAGCAGTTCTTC. Translation: CSARGGLPNEQFF. The chain couples TRBV20-1 to TRBJ2-1; weak D call: TRBD1 (6 bases). Per the germline V gene, CDR1 is DFQATT and CDR2 is SNEGSKA (reference sequence). CDR3 length: 13 amino acids. Trimming pared 1 base from V and 6 bases from J, leaving 10 bases between.

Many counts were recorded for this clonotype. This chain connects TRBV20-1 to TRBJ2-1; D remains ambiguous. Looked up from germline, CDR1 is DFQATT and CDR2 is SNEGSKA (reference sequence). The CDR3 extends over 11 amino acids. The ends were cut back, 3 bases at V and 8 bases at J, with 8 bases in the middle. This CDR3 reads CSASSFYEQFF. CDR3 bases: TGCAGTGCTAGTTCTTTCTATGAGCAGTTCTTC.

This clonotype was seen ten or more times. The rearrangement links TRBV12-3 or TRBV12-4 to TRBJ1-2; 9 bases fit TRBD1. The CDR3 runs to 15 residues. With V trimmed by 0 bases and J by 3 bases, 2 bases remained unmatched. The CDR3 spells CASSLADRGDYGYTF. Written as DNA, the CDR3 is TGTGCCAGCAGTTTAGCCGACAGGGGGGACTATGGCTACACCTTC.